One and the same sample provided the 3 T cell receptor beta chains below, sequenced in a study of immune cell composition in non-small cell lung cancer. Libraries were prepared by immunoSEQ multiplex PCR; TCRdb keeps only in-frame clonotypes and omits some of them. The sample shows approximately 9,100 clones, 76% of them seen only once. The sequencing sample was made of lung tumor tissue. The receptors were sampled from a human donor with non-small cell lung cancer.

In DNA form, the CDR3 reads TGTGCCAGCAGCCCCGCAGAGGGGGCAGGTCAGCCCCAGCATTTT. This gives the protein CASSPAEGAGQPQHF. The rearrangement links TRBV7-9 to TRBJ1-5, with 7 bases matching TRBD1. The ends lost 5 bases at V and 6 bases at J; junction bases unmatched: 10. This CDR3 is 15 amino acids long. The V gene's germline CDR1 is SEHNR and CDR2 FQNEAQ (reference sequence).

The chain combines TRBV7-9 with TRBJ1-6; D unresolved. The CDR3 runs 14 residues. The V gene's germline CDR1 is SEHNR and CDR2 FQNEAQ (reference sequence). Trimming removed 3 bases from V and 10 bases from J, with 13 bases in between. Here the CDR3 DNA reads TGTGCCAGCAGCTTCGGACCGAAGGCGTCACCCCTCCACTTT. As protein: CASSFGPKASPLHF. Looking up the rest from reference TRBV7-9 and TRBJ1-6 gives the full variable domain: DTGVSQNPRHKITKRGQNVTFRCDPISEHNRLYWYRQTLGQGPEFLTYFQNEAQLEKSRLLSDRFSAERPKGSFSTLEIQRTEQGDSAMYLCASSFGPKASPLHFGNGTRLTVT.

The genes are TRBV28 and TRBJ1-2; D uncertain. Germline V gives CDR1 MDHEN, CDR2 SYDVKM. Trimming shortened V by 5 bases and J by 3 bases, and 13 bases separated the two germline ends. The CDR3 covers 14 residues. DNA for the CDR3: TGTGCCAGCAGTGAGGAGGGCTGGGACTATGGCTACACCTTC. Amino acids: CASSEEGWDYGYTF.